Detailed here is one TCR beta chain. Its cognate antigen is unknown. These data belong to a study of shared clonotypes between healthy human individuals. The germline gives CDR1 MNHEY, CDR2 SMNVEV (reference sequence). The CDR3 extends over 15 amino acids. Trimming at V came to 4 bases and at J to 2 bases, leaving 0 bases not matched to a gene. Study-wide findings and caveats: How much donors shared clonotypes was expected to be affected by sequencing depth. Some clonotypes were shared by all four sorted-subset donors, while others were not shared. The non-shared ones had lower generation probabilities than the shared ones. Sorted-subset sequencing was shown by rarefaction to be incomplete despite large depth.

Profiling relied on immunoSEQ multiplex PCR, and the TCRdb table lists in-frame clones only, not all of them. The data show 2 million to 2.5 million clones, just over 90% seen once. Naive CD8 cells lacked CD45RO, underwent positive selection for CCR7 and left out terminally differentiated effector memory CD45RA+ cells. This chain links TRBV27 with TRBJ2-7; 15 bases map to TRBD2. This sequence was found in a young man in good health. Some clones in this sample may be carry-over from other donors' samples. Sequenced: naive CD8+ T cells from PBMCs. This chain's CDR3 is CASSWTSGRAYEQYF. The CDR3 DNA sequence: TGTGCCAGCAGTTGGACTAGCGGGAGGGCCTACGAGCAGTACTTC.